A selection of T cell receptor beta chains follows, all from one sample in a study of long-term antiretroviral therapy in people with HIV. Produced via immunoSEQ multiplex PCR; TCRdb's table is partial and in-frame only. This table holds roughly 28,000 clones, about 90% found once. The sample in question was unsorted PBMCs, obtained 1.8 years after starting antiretroviral therapy. The receptors come from a woman aged 18-35 years with HIV. CDR3s include the opening cysteine and the closing phenylalanine or tryptophan. D genes are given only for firm matches. Only part of the rows carry a size: once, few, many, or a class if the clone is expanded.

j_call v_call clone_size d_call cdr3_nt cdr3_aa
TRBJ2-2 TRBV19 . . TGTGCCAGTAGTAACTGGGGGGACGGAACCGGGGAGCTGTTTTTT CASSNWGDGTGELFF
TRBJ2-2 TRBV4-3 once . TGCGCCAGCAGCCAAACCGACGGATACGCCGGGGAGCTGTTTTTT CASSQTDGYAGELFF
TRBJ2-3 TRBV7-3 once TRBD2 TGTGCCAGCAGCTTAAATGGTAGGGCGGGAGTCCCAGATACGCAGTATTTT CASSLNGRAGVPDTQYF
TRBJ2-1 TRBV7-3 . TRBD2 TGTGCCAGCAGCCCGCTTCGACCGATGAGAGCTAGCGGAGGCTCCTACAATGAGCAGTTCTTC CASSPLRPMRASGGSYNEQFF
TRBJ1-1 TRBV7-6 . . TGTGCCAGCAGCTCCCCCCAGGGTTCCGAAAACACTGAAGCTTTCTTT CASSSPQGSENTEAFF
TRBJ2-2 TRBV7-2 once TRBD2 TGTGCCAGCAGGCAGGGACTAGCGGGACACACCGGGGAGCTGTTTTTT CASRQGLAGHTGELFF
TRBJ2-1 TRBV28 . . TGTGCCAGCAGTTTAAGGCAGGGGTTATTGGGCAATGAGCAGTTCTTC CASSLRQGLLGNEQFF
TRBJ1-1 TRBV9 . . TGTGCCAGCAGCGTAGTCGGGGACACTGAAGCTTTCTTT CASSVVGDTEAFF
TRBJ2-7 TRBV28 . TRBD2 TGTGCCAGCAGGAGAACCTCTTCAATTTCCGGGACTAATCCCTACGAGCAGTACTTC CASRRTSSISGTNPYEQYF
TRBJ2-1 TRBV11-1 . . TGTGCCAGCAGCTCTTTTGAGGACTCTTCGCCCAATGAGCAGTTCTTC CASSSFEDSSPNEQFF
TRBJ2-5 TRBV5-1 . TRBD2 TGCGCCAGCAGCTTGGGACTAGCGGGAGGCCCGGGGGAGACCCAGTACTTC CASSLGLAGGPGETQYF
TRBJ2-7 TRBV9 . . TGTGCCAGCAGCGTAGCTACTGTCGGGGCCCCCTACGAGCAGTACTTC CASSVATVGAPYEQYF
TRBJ1-1 TRBV19 . TRBD1 TGTGCCAGTACCCACAGGGGAAGAGGGACTGAAGCTTTCTTT CASTHRGRGTEAFF
TRBJ2-3 TRBV7-8 . TRBD1 TGTGCCAGCATCATTTTAGGACAGGGGGAAACAAGGGGTGATACGCAGTATTTT CASIILGQGETRGDTQYF
TRBJ2-2 TRBV4-3 . . TGCGCCAGCAGCCAAGTAGCGCCGAACACCGGGGAGCTGTTTTTT CASSQVAPNTGELFF
TRBJ2-7 TRBV28 once . TGTGCCAGCAGCCTCACCTACGAGCAGTACTTC CASSLTYEQYF
TRBJ1-2 TRBV28 once . TGTGCCAGCAGTTACATAGGACCTTACTATGGCTACACCTTC CASSYIGPYYGYTF
TRBJ2-5 TRBV5-1 . . TGCGCCAGCAGCTTGGATGTCTACCAAGAGACCCAGTACTTC CASSLDVYQETQYF
TRBJ1-3 TRBV19 . . TGTGCCAGTAGTGGCAGCGTGTCTGGAAACACCATATATTTT CASSGSVSGNTIYF
TRBJ2-3 TRBV18 . TRBD1 TGTGCCAGCTCACCGGCAGGGGGCTTATTAGATACGCAGTATTTT CASSPAGGLLDTQYF
TRBJ2-1 TRBV11-3 . . TGTGCCAGCAGCTTACAGGCCGCCAATGAGCAGTTCTTC CASSLQAANEQFF
TRBJ2-7 TRBV6-1 . . TGTGCCAGCAGGCCAATCCAGGGTCCATCCTACGAGCAGTACTTC CASRPIQGPSYEQYF
TRBJ2-7 TRBV27 . . TGTGCCAGCAGCCCGGTAATCTACGCCTACGAGCAGTACTTC CASSPVIYAYEQYF
TRBJ2-7 TRBV7-6 . TRBD2 TGTGCCAGCAGCTTAGGTGGGACTAGTTACGAGCAGTACTTC CASSLGGTSYEQYF
TRBJ2-7 TRBV6-5 . . TGTGCCAGCAGTAATCGACGGGCCCGGTACGAGCAGTACTTC CASSNRRARYEQYF
TRBJ2-5 TRBV28 once . TGTGCCAGCAGCGGCGGTGCTGGGGCACAAGAGACCCAGTACTTC CASSGGAGAQETQYF
TRBJ1-5 TRBV6-8 few TRBD1 TGTGCCAGCAGACCGGGACAGGTAAATCAGCCCCAGCATTTT CASRPGQVNQPQHF
TRBJ1-2 TRBV27 few TRBD1 TGTGCCAGCAGTTTGGGGCAGGGGGGCCATTATGGCTACACCTTC CASSLGQGGHYGYTF
TRBJ2-7 TRBV7-9 . TRBD1 TGTGCCAGCAGCTTAGGGGCGGGGACAGGTTTCTACGAGCAGTACTTC CASSLGAGTGFYEQYF
TRBJ2-7 TRBV5-6 once TRBD1 TGTGCCAGCAGCTTTGGGACAGGTTACTACGAGCAGTACTTC CASSFGTGYYEQYF
TRBJ2-7 TRBV28 . TRBD2 TGTGCCAGCAGTTTCGGGACTAGTGACGAGCAGTACTTC CASSFGTSDEQYF
TRBJ1-1 TRBV7-9 few . TGTGCCAGCAGCTTGGGGACTGAAGCTTTCTTT CASSLGTEAFF
TRBJ2-3 TRBV7-2 . . TGTGCCAGCAGCTGGGGTCGGGCAGATACGCAGTATTTT CASSWGRADTQYF
TRBJ1-4 TRBV10-2 . . TGCGCCAGCAGGAGCTCAGGGGTGACTGAAAAACTGTTTTTT CASRSSGVTEKLFF
TRBJ1-2 TRBV9 . . TGTGCCAGCAGCGTAGAGGGACACGTCGGTGGCTACACCTTC CASSVEGHVGGYTF
TRBJ2-3 TRBV6-5 . . TGTGCCAGCAGTCCCGGACATGGAGATACGCAGTATTTT CASSPGHGDTQYF
TRBJ1-2 TRBV27 . TRBD1 TGTGCCAGCAGTGAAGGGCAGGGGGCAGGCTATGGCTACACCTTC CASSEGQGAGYGYTF
TRBJ2-6 TRBV7-6 . TRBD1 TGTGCCAGCAGCTTAGAGGGGGCCCCTCTCTCTGGGGCCAACGTCCTGACTTTC CASSLEGAPLSGANVLTF
TRBJ1-5 TRBV29-1 . . TGCAGCACCCAGGTATCTGACAATCAGCCCCAGCATTTT CSTQVSDNQPQHF
TRBJ2-1 TRBV11-3 . TRBD2 TGTGCCAGCAGCTTAGGACTAGCGGGAGCTGATGAGCAGTTCTTC CASSLGLAGADEQFF
TRBJ2-6 TRBV2 . . TGTGCCAGCCAACAGGACTCTGGGGCCAACGTCCTGACTTTC CASQQDSGANVLTF
TRBJ2-2 TRBV7-7 . . TGTGCTAGCAGCTCATCCGGGACTCACACCGGGGAGCTGTTTTTT CASSSSGTHTGELFF
TRBJ2-1 TRBV6-4 . TRBD1 TGTGCCAGCAGTGTCTCCGGGACAGGGGGCAATGAGCAGTTCTTC CASSVSGTGGNEQFF
TRBJ2-1 TRBV5-6 . TRBD2 TGTGCCAGCAGCTTGGCCCCCGGGGGGGGCCGAAAGTTCTTC CASSLAPGGGRKFF